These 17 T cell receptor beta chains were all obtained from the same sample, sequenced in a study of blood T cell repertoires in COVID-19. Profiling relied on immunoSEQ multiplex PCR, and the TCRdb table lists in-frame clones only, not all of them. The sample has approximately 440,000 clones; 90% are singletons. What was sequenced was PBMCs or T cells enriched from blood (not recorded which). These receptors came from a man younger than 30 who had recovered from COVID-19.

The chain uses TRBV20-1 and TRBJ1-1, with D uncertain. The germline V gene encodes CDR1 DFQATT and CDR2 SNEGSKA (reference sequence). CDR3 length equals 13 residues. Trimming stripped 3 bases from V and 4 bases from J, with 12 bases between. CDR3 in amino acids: CSASRNRGTEAFF. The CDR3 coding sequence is TGCAGTGCTAGTAGGAACCGAGGCACTGAAGCTTTCTTT.

The CDR3 loop reads CASRRTSGSVGETQYF. CDR3 in DNA: TGTGCCAGCAGACGGACTAGCGGGAGCGTCGGAGAGACCCAGTACTTC. This rearrangement joins TRBV2 to TRBJ2-5, with TRBD2 matching 13 bases. With V trimmed by 6 bases and J by 4 bases, 8 bases remained unmatched. Germline V gene sequence: CDR1 SNHLY, CDR2 FYNNEI. The CDR3 length is 16 residues.

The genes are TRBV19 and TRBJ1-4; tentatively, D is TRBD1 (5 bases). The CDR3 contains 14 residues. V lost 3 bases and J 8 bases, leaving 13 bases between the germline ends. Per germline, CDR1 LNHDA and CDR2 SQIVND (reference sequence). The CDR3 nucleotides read TGTGCCAGTAGTATTGGAGGGGTTGCAGAAAAACTGTTTTTT. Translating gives CASSIGGVAEKLFF.

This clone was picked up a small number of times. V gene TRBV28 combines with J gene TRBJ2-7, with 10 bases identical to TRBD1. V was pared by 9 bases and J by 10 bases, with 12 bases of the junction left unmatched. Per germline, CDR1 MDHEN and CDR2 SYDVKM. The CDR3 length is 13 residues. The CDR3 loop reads CASVTGTGVPQYF. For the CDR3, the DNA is TGTGCCAGTGTAACCGGGACAGGGGTGCCCCAGTACTTC.

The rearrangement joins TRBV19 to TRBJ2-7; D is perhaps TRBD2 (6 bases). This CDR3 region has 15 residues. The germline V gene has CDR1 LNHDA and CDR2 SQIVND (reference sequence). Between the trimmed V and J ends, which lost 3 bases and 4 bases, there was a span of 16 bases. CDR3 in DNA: TGTGCCAGTAGTATTGCGACTAGATCCCAATACGAGCAGTACTTC. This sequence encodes CASSIATRSQYEQYF.

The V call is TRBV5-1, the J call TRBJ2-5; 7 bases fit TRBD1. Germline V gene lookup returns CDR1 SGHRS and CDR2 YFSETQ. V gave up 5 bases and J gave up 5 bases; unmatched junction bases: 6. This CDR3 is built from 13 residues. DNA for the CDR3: TGCGCCAGCAGTGAGGGGGCTTATGAGACCCAGTACTTC. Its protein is CASSEGAYETQYF.

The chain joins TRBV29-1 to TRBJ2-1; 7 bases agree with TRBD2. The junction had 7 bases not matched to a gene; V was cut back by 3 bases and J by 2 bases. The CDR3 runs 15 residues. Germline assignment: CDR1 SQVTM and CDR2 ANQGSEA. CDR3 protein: CSVEEASGTYNEQFF. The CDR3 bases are TGCAGCGTTGAGGAAGCTAGCGGCACCTACAATGAGCAGTTCTTC.

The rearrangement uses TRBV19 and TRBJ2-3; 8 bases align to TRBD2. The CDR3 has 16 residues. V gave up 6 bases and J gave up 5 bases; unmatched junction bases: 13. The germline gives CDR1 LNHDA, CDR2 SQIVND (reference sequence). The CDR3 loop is CASSALDGLALDTQYF. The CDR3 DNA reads TGTGCCAGTAGCGCACTTGATGGACTAGCCCTAGATACGCAGTATTTT.

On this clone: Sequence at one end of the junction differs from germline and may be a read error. The CDR3 DNA sequence: TGCAGCCTTGAAGAGGGGAGACACGAGCAGTACTTC. Translated: CSLEEGRHEQYF. The genes are TRBV29-1 and TRBJ2-7; D could derive from TRBD1 or TRBD2 (5 bases each). CDR1 is SQVTM and CDR2 is ANQGSEA in the germline V gene. The CDR3 is made up of 12 amino acids.

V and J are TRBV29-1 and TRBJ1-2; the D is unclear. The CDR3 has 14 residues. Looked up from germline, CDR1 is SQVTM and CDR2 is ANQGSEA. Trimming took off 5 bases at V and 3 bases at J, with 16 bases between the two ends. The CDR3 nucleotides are TGCAGCGTTTCAGTGGATAGAACAGACTATGGCTACACCTTC. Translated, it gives CSVSVDRTDYGYTF.

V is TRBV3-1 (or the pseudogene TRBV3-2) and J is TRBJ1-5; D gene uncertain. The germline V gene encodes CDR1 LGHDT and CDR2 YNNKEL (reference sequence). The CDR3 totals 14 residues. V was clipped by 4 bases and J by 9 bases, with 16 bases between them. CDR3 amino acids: CASSPARLQSPQHF. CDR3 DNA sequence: TGTGCCAGCAGCCCCGCCAGGCTTCAATCGCCCCAGCATTTT.

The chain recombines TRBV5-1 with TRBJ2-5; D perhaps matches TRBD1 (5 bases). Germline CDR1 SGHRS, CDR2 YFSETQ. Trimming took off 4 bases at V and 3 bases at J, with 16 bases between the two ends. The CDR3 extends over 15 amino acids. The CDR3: CASSATGKGKETQYF. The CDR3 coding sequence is TGCGCCAGCAGCGCCACAGGTAAAGGAAAAGAGACCCAGTACTTC.

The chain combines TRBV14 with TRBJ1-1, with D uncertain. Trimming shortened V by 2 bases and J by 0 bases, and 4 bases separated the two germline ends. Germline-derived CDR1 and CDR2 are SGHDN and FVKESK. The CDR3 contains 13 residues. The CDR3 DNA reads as TGTGCCAGCAGCCAATATCTGAACACTGAAGCTTTCTTT. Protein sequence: CASSQYLNTEAFF.

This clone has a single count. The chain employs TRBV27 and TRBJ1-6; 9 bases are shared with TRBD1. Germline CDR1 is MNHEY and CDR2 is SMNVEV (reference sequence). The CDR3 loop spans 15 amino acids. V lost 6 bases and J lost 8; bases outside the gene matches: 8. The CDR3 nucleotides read TGTGCCAGCAGCGACCGAGGGACAGGGTATTCACCCCTCCACTTT. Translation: CASSDRGTGYSPLHF.

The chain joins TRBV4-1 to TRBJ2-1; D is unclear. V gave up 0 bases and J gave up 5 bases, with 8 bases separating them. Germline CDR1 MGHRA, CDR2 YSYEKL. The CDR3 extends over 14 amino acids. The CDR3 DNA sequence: TGCGCCAGCAGCCAAGATAGAGTAGACAATGAGCAGTTCTTC. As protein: CASSQDRVDNEQFF.

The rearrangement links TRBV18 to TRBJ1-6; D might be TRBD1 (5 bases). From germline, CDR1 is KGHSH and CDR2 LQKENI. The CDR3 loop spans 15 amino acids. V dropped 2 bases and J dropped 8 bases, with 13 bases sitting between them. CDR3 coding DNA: TGTGCCAGCTCACCATCCTGGGACTGGTATTCACCCCTCCACTTT. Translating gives CASSPSWDWYSPLHF.

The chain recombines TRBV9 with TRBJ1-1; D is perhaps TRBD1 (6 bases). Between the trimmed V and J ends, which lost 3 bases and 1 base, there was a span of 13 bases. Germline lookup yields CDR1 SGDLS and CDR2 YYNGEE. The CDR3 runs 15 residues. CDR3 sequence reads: CASSAGGGANTEAFF. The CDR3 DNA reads TGTGCCAGCAGCGCGGGGGGCGGGGCGAACACTGAAGCTTTCTTT.